What follows are 3 T cell receptor beta chains derived from one specimen sequenced in a study of T cell changes during pregnancy in multiple sclerosis. Sequencing used immunoSEQ multiplex PCR; TCRdb keeps in-frame clones, though not all of them. The sample contains tens of thousands of clones, around 93% of which appear only once. The material was peripheral blood, obtained in the second trimester of pregnancy. These receptors all stem from a female donor in good health, enrolled as a control in a pregnancy study.

The chain combines TRBV27 with TRBJ2-7, with TRBD2 matching 12 bases. The CDR3 covers 15 residues. Germline CDR1 and CDR2: MNHEY and SMNVEV (reference sequence). After removal of 8 bases from V and 0 bases from J, the junction contained 5 bases not matched to a gene. The CDR3 sequence is CASAGLAGYSYEQYF. The CDR3 DNA sequence: TGTGCCAGCGCTGGACTAGCGGGGTACTCCTACGAGCAGTACTTC.

The chain has TRBV29-1 and TRBJ1-3; no reliable D call. Germline V gives CDR1 SQVTM, CDR2 ANQGSEA. The CDR3 totals 14 residues. Trimming shortened V by 6 bases and J by 0 bases, and 12 bases separated the two germline ends. The CDR3 loop is CSVEELGSGNTIYF. CDR3 DNA sequence: TGCAGCGTGGAGGAACTGGGCTCTGGAAACACCATATATTTT.

The CDR3 loop reads CAWTGGFDTEAFF. CDR3 in DNA: TGTGCCTGGACAGGGGGATTTGACACTGAAGCTTTCTTT. The chain combines TRBV30 with TRBJ1-1, with 7 positions matching TRBD1. Germline V gives CDR1 GTSNPN, CDR2 SVGIG (reference sequence). V was clipped by 4 bases and J by 3 bases; unmatched bases: 5. The CDR3 consists of 13 residues.